This TCR beta chain came from a study of OX40 agonist ivuxolimab in advanced cancers. Study-wide results and caveats: Among the least clonally expanded were partial responders at 0.1-3.0 mg/kg. With doses of 0.1 to 3.0 mg/kg, CD4+ and CD8+ blood T cells had undergone clonal expansion by week 6.

Per germline, CDR1 SQVTM and CDR2 ANQGSEA. This CDR3 has 13 amino acids. V lost 8 bases to trimming and J lost 4 bases, with 15 bases between them. A word on this clone: Its antigen is unknown.

Sequencing was performed with immunoSEQ multiplex PCR; in TCRdb, only in-frame clones are kept and a portion is missing. Among 68,000 or so clones listed, roughly 88% were seen once. The rearrangement uses TRBV29-1 and TRBJ1-3; D remains unclear. The origin of this receptor is an adult with an advanced solid tumor such as melanoma, head and neck, liver or kidney cancer. This sample comprised CD4+ or CD8+ T cells sorted from blood, obtained in a trial of the OX40 agonist ivuxolimab. CDR3 sequence reads: CSIIPGPGNTIYF. The CDR3 DNA sequence: TGCAGCATCATCCCCGGTCCCGGAAACACCATATATTTT.